These 22 T cell receptor beta chains share one sample of origin, sequenced in a study of T cell responses to AZD1222 COVID-19 vaccine. Sequencing used immunoSEQ multiplex PCR; TCRdb keeps in-frame clones, though not all of them. This sample carries 110,000 to 150,000 clones, 85% to 95% of them seen once, and the ten largest clones take about 9%. This specimen was peripheral blood, taken on day 0 of AZD1222 vaccination. These receptors were collected from an adult in good health.

This rearrangement joins TRBV28 to TRBJ1-4; D is undetermined. CDR1 is MDHEN and CDR2 is SYDVKM in the germline V gene. V was pared by 7 bases and J by 0 bases, with 15 bases between. The CDR3 extends over 16 amino acids. The CDR3 sequence is CASTHFFTATNEKLFF. Written as DNA, the CDR3 is TGTGCCAGCACCCACTTCTTCACCGCAACTAATGAAAAACTGTTTTTT. Full variable domain (remainder filled in from reference TRBV28 and TRBJ1-4): DVKVTQSSRYLVKRTGEKVFLECVQDMDHENMFWYRQDPGLGLRLIYFSYDVKMKEKGDIPEGYSVSREKKERFSLILESASTNQTSMYLCASTHFFTATNEKLFFGSGTQLSVL.

The V gene is TRBV9, the J gene TRBJ1-1; perhaps TRBD1 as D (6 bases). This CDR3 region has 18 residues. Per germline, CDR1 SGDLS and CDR2 YYNGEE. Trimming took 0 bases from V and 5 from J, leaving 23 bases between them. CDR3 nucleotides: TGTGCCAGCAGCGTAGAGGGGGAGACAGGAGCTGAAGGAACTGAAGCTTTCTTT. Protein: CASSVEGETGAEGTEAFF.

A single count supports this clone. The chain employs TRBV27 and TRBJ1-4; 8 bases map to TRBD1. Germline CDR1 reads MNHEY; CDR2 reads SMNVEV (reference sequence). This CDR3 spans 15 amino acids. Germline trimming cut 4 bases from V and 3 bases from J; bases unmatched to any gene: 4. The DNA for the CDR3 is TGTGCCAGCAGTTCCCGGGACAGGTCTAATGAAAAACTGTTTTTT. Amino acid sequence: CASSSRDRSNEKLFF.

This chain joins TRBV9 and TRBJ2-2; 7 bases agree with TRBD2. The germline V gene has CDR1 SGDLS and CDR2 YYNGEE. Trimming cost V 0 bases and J 1 base; bases outside gene matches: 3. This CDR3 has 16 residues. The CDR3 region has the DNA TGTGCCAGCAGCGTAGCGGCGGGGGAGAACACCGGGGAGCTGTTTTTT. Protein: CASSVAAGENTGELFF. The variable domain in full, completed from reference TRBV9 and TRBJ2-2, reads DSGVTQTPKHLITATGQRVTLRCSPRSGDLSVYWYQQSLDQGLQFLIQYYNGEERAKGNILERFSAQQFPDLHSELNLSSLELGDSALYFCASSVAAGENTGELFFGEGSRLTVL.

This clone was seen only once. V gene TRBV6-5 combines with J gene TRBJ2-3; TRBD2 matches at 11 bases. V lost 8 bases, J lost 1 base, and 5 bases stayed unmatched. The CDR3 is made up of 15 amino acids. CDR1 is MNHEY and CDR2 is SVGAGI in the germline V gene. In DNA, the CDR3 is TGTGCCAGCGGACCACTAGCGGGGGGCACAGATACGCAGTATTTT. Protein product: CASGPLAGGTDTQYF.

The chain has TRBV19 and TRBJ1-1; D uncertain. Per the germline V gene, CDR1 is LNHDA and CDR2 is SQIVND (reference sequence). CDR3 length: 11 residues. Trimming left V 7 bases short and J 0 bases short, with 3 bases between. The DNA of the CDR3 is TGTGCCAGTATTATGAACACTGAAGCTTTCTTT. Protein sequence: CASIMNTEAFF.

The CDR3 DNA sequence: TGTGCCAGCAGCTTGGATGGACAGGGGATTGCCTACGAGCAGTACTTC. This encodes CASSLDGQGIAYEQYF. This chain links TRBV5-6 with TRBJ2-7; 9 positions agree with TRBD1. Trimming cost V 0 bases and J 2 bases; bases outside gene matches: 6. Germline loops: CDR1 SGHDT, CDR2 YYEEEE. The CDR3 spans 16 residues.

The chain employs TRBV5-1 and TRBJ1-2, with a weak D call TRBD1 (6 bases). Per germline, CDR1 SGHRS and CDR2 YFSETQ. The CDR3 totals 15 residues. Trimming pared 4 bases from V and 3 bases from J, leaving 16 bases between. CDR3 in amino acids: CASSPGQSIDYGYTF. Here the CDR3 DNA reads TGCGCCAGCAGCCCCGGACAGTCCATAGACTATGGCTACACCTTC.

The J gene is TRBJ1-1, the V gene TRBV21-1. TRBV21-1 is classified as a pseudogene. The CDR3 is 16 residues long. In nucleotides, the CDR3 is TGTGCCAGCAGCAAAGAAGCGGGCAGTCCGAACACTGAAGCTTTCTTT. This encodes CASSKEAGSPNTEAFF.

The rearrangement uses TRBV11-2 and TRBJ2-5, with D uncertain. V was shortened by 2 bases and J by 4 bases, with 8 bases between the two germline ends. Germline V gene lookup returns CDR1 SGHAT and CDR2 FQNNGV. CDR3 size: 13 residues. CDR3 nucleotide sequence: TGTGCCAGCAGCTTAACTGCGGCAGAGACCCAGTACTTC. It yields the protein CASSLTAAETQYF.

V usage is TRBV5-4 and J usage is TRBJ1-2; TRBD1 might be the D (6 bases). V was shortened by 4 bases and J by 4 bases, with 8 bases between the two germline ends. This CDR3 region has 12 residues. Germline V gene data show CDR1 as SGHNT and CDR2 as YYREEE (reference sequence). The CDR3 nucleotides read TGTGCCAGCAGCGCGGACAGCTATGGCTACACCTTC. This codes for CASSADSYGYTF.

The gene calls are TRBV18 and TRBJ1-4; TRBD1 might be the D (5 bases). Germline V gene sequence: CDR1 KGHSH, CDR2 LQKENI. The CDR3 consists of 16 residues. V was pared by 3 bases and J by 7 bases, with 18 bases between. For the CDR3, the DNA is TGTGCCAGCTCACCCCCGGGGAGGGGCATCGGTGAAAAACTGTTTTTT. It codes for CASSPPGRGIGEKLFF.

This clone was seen only a few times. The gene calls are TRBV7-2 and TRBJ2-7; possible D gene TRBD2, 6 bases. The CDR3 totals 13 residues. Trimming stripped 4 bases from V and 2 bases from J, with 9 bases between. Germline CDR1 reads SGHTA; CDR2 reads FQGNSA. The CDR3 coding sequence is TGTGCCAGCAGCTGGCCGGGAGCCTACGAGCAGTACTTC. It translates to CASSWPGAYEQYF.

The chain links TRBV5-4 to TRBJ1-5; D gene uncertain. The germline V gene encodes CDR1 SGHNT and CDR2 YYREEE (reference sequence). The V and J ends lost 3 bases and 5 bases respectively, with 6 bases between them. This CDR3 region has 12 residues. The CDR3 nucleotides read TGTGCCAGCAGCTCGCCAGATCAGCCCCAGCATTTT. Translation: CASSSPDQPQHF.

The V call is TRBV27, the J call TRBJ1-5, with D hard to call. Per germline, CDR1 MNHEY and CDR2 SMNVEV (reference sequence). The CDR3 extends over 16 amino acids. V gave up 3 bases and J gave up 1 base, with 13 bases separating them. CDR3 in amino acids: CASSFLPNRSNQPQHF. Here the CDR3 DNA reads TGTGCCAGCAGTTTTCTCCCGAATAGGAGCAATCAGCCCCAGCATTTT.

The chain joins TRBV18 to TRBJ1-2, with 7 bases lining up with TRBD1. Germline loops: CDR1 KGHSH, CDR2 LQKENI. V lost 2 bases, J lost 5 bases, and 5 bases stayed unmatched. This CDR3 contains 14 residues. CDR3 sequence reads: CASSPGDSLYGYTF. CDR3 in DNA: TGTGCCAGCTCACCAGGGGACAGCCTATATGGCTACACCTTC.

The CDR3 sequence: CASSLGGILRETQYF. For the CDR3, the DNA is TGTGCCAGCAGCTTAGGGGGTATACTACGGGAGACCCAGTACTTC. This sequence joins TRBV7-2 and TRBJ2-5, with D uncertain. In germline, CDR1 is SGHTA, CDR2 FQGNSA. CDR3 length: 15 residues. V lost 1 base, J lost 5 bases, and 14 bases lay in between.

The chain has TRBV25-1 and TRBJ1-1, with D possibly matching TRBD1 (5 bases). This CDR3 is built from 15 residues. Per germline, CDR1 MGHDK and CDR2 SYGVNS. Trimming stripped 6 bases from V and 1 base from J, with 15 bases between. In nucleotides, the CDR3 is TGTGCCAGCAGGCCCCCCCCGGGGGGGAACACTGAAGCTTTCTTT. Protein sequence: CASRPPPGGNTEAFF. Complete variable domain (other parts from reference TRBV25-1 and TRBJ1-1): EADIYQTPRYLVIGTGKKITLECSQTMGHDKMYWYQQDPGMELHLIHYSYGVNSTEKGDLSSESTVSRIRTEHFPLTLESARPSHTSQYLCASRPPPGGNTEAFFGQGTRLTVV.

A single count supports this clone. The chain recombines TRBV11-3 with TRBJ2-3, with 12 positions matching TRBD2. Germline CDR1 SGHNT, CDR2 YENEEA. The J segment lost 1 base and the V segment lost 5 bases, leaving 4 bases of the junction unmatched. The CDR3 covers 16 residues. CDR3 DNA sequence: TGTGCCAGCAGCCTACGGACTAGCGGGGGCACAGATACGCAGTATTTT. As protein: CASSLRTSGGTDTQYF.

The chain uses TRBV10-3 and TRBJ2-1, with 12 positions matching TRBD1. Germline V gene data show CDR1 as ENHRY and CDR2 as SYGVKD. With V trimmed by 6 bases and J by 7 bases, 4 bases remained unmatched. The CDR3 extends over 14 amino acids. CDR3 sequence (DNA): TGTGCCATCAGCGGGACAGGGGGCTATAATGAGCAGTTCTTC. It encodes CAISGTGGYNEQFF.

CDR3 region: CASSPGGATGELFF. Written as DNA, the CDR3 is TGTGCCAGCAGTCCCGGGGGCGCGACCGGGGAGCTGTTTTTT. This chain joins TRBV28 and TRBJ2-2; either TRBD1 or TRBD2 may fit D (6 bases each). Germline CDR1 MDHEN, CDR2 SYDVKM. The CDR3 is 14 residues long. The V and J ends lost 5 bases and 5 bases respectively, with 12 bases between them.

The chain couples TRBV4-1 to TRBJ2-5, with unresolved D. With 5 bases removed from V and 5 bases from J, the gap between germline ends came to 12 bases. Germline V gene sequence: CDR1 MGHRA, CDR2 YSYEKL. The CDR3 has 13 amino acids. Here the CDR3 reads CASSWVVRETQYF. For the CDR3, the DNA is TGCGCCAGCAGCTGGGTGGTTAGGGAGACCCAGTACTTC.